A single T cell receptor beta chain is shown here with its context. This clonotype was picked up many times. Its antigen is unknown. There are no base qualities to consult, and no much larger clone falls within one base. In the paper's terms, the treatment or condition label means: allogeneic hematopoietic cell transplantation with graft depleted of TCRalphabeta T cells and CD19 B cells. The transplant recipients were children given TCRalphabeta/CD19-depleted allogeneic hematopoietic cell grafts. These data come from a study of T-cell reconstitution after alpha-beta-depleted transplantation in children (TCRdb year 2016). Regarding the research as a whole: The study quantitatively tracked T-cell immune reconstitution after TCRalphabeta/CD19-depleted allogeneic hematopoietic cell transplantation in children using TCR repertoire profiling. The paper's findings and limits, for the study overall: Hyperexpanded clone frequencies declined over subsequent months; after one year, T-cell counts and TCRbeta diversity were mostly attributed to newly produced T cells. The apparently early recovery of alphabetaT-cell counts about two months after transplant reportedly depended on only several hundred rapidly expanded clones that came from non-depleted graft cells. In some patients, the high TCRbeta diversity seen at day 60 was put down to recipient T cells and intrathymic progenitors that had survived conditioning.

Libraries were made using PCR. The reads were generated on an Illumina HiSeq 2500. Molecular barcoding was employed in the preparation of TCR libraries, with unique molecular identifiers being used to normalize TCRbeta repertoire quantification. In TCRdb, the public reads were trimmed at Q25 with fastp and aligned with MiXCR, with productive beta chains retained. When rows share a CDR3 protein, they turn into one entry using the most common DNA and genes. The sample has some 300,000 distinct CDR3 sequences on record, less than 9.5% of them singletons. The ten largest clones represent 8.5% to 9.5% of the sample. The receptor comes from a female patient aged 2-10 years who had a stem cell transplant for Fanconi anemia, so the T cells may come from the graft donor. Sequenced here: peripheral blood, sampled 360 days after TCRalphabeta/CD19-depleted stem cell transplant.

The nucleotide sequence reads as follows: TGTGCCAGCAGCTTAGCGGGGTTATCGGTGATGGAAGCCAAAAACATTCAGTACTTC. Translation gives CASSLAGLSVMEAKNIQYF. Rearrangement joined TRBV7-2 to TRBJ2-4; confidence is insufficient to name the D gene. The CDR3 contains 19 residues, cysteine and phenylalanine counted. Kept here is only the CDR3 DNA, which spans 57 bases and is read in frame from base 1. Trimming removed 0 bases from V and 0 bases from J, leaving 18 bases between the germline ends. Taken from the germline V gene, the CDR1 and CDR2 loops are SGHTA and FQGNSA.